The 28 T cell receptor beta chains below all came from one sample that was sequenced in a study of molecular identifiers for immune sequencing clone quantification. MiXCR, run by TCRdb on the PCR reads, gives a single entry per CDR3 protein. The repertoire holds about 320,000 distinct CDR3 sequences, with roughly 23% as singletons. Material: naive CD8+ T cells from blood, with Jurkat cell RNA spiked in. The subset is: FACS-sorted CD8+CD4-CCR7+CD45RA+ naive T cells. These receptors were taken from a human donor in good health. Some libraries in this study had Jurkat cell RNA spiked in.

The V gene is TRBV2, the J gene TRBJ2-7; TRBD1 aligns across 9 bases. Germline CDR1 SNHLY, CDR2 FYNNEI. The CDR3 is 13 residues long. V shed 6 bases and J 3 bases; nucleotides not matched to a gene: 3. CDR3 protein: CASRGTGYYEQYF. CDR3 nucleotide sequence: TGTGCCAGCAGGGGGACAGGGTACTACGAGCAGTACTTC.

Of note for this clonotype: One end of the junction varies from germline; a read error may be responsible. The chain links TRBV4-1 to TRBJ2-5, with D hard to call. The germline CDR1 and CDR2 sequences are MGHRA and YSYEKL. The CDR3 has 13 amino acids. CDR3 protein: CASSQVYQEPQYF. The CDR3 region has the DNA TGCGCCAGCAGCCAAGTGTACCAAGAGCCCCAGTACTTC.

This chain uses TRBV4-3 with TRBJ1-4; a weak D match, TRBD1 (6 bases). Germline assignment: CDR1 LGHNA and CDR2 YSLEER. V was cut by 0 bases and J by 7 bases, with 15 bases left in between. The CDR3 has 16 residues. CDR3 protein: CASSQDQGYQSEKLFF. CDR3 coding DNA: TGCGCCAGCAGCCAAGACCAGGGGTATCAAAGTGAAAAACTGTTTTTT.

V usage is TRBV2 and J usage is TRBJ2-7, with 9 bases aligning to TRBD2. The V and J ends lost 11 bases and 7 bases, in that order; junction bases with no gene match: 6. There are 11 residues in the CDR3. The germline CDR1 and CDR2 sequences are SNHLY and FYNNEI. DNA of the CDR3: TGTGCCGCCAGGCGGGGGGGTGAGCAGTACTTC. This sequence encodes CAARRGGEQYF.

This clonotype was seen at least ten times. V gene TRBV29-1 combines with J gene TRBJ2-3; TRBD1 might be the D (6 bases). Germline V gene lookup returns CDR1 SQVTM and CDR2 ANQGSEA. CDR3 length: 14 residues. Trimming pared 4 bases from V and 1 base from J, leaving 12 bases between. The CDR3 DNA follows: TGCAGCGTTGTAGGGACATTGGGCACAGATACGCAGTATTTT. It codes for CSVVGTLGTDTQYF.

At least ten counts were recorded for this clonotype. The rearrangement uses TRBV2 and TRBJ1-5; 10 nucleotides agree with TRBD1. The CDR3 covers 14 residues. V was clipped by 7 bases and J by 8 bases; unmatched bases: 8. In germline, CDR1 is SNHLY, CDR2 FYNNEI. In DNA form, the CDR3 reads TGTGCCAGCACCCCGGGACAGGGGTGGGAGCCCCAGCATTTT. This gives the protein CASTPGQGWEPQHF.

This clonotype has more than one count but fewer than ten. The CDR3 DNA reads as TGTGCCAGCAGCTTGGAGTTGGGGTTACTAGAGACCCAGTACTTC. Translating gives CASSLELGLLETQYF. The V and J genes are TRBV5-6 and TRBJ2-5; D is unresolved. CDR1 and CDR2 (germline): SGHDT, YYEEEE. This CDR3 has 15 residues. The V and J ends lost 0 bases and 4 bases respectively, with 13 bases between them.

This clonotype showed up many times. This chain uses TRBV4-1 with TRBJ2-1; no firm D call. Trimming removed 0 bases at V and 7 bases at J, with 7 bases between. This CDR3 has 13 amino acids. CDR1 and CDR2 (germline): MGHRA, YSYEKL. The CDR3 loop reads CASSQERENEQFF. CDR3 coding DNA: TGCGCCAGCAGCCAAGAGCGAGAGAATGAGCAGTTCTTC.

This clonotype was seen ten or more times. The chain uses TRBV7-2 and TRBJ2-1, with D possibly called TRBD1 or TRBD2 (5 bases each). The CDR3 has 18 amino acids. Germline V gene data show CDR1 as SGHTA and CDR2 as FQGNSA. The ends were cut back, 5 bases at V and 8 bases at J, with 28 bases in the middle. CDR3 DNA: TGTGCCAGCAGCCAAGAAGGAAGAAGTCAGATGGGGGTCCATGAGCAGTTCTTC. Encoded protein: CASSQEGRSQMGVHEQFF.

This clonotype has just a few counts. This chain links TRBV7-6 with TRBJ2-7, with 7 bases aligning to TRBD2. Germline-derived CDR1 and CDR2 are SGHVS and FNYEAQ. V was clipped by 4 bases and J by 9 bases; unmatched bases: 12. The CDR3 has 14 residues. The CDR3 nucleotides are TGTGCCAGCAGCTCCCGCCTGGGGGGGGAGATGCAGTACTTC. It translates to CASSSRLGGEMQYF.

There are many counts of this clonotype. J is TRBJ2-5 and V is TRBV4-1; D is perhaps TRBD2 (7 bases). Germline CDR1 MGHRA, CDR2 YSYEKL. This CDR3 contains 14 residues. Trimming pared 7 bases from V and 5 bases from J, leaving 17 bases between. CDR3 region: CASKSPGGGETQYF. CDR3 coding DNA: TGCGCCAGCAAATCTCCGGGGGGCGGCGAGACCCAGTACTTC.

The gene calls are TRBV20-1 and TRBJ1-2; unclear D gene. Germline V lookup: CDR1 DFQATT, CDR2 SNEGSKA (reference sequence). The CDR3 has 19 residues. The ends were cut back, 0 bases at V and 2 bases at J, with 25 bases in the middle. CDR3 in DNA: TGCAGTGCTAGAGATTCCTACAGAGCCACTACCACTCGGAACTATGGCTACACCTTC. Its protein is CSARDSYRATTTRNYGYTF.

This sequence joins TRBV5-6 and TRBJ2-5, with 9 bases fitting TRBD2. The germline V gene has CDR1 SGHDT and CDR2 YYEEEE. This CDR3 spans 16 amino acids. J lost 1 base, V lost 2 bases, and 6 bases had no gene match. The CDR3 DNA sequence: TGTGCCAGCAGCTTCTCCGGGACTAGCTTCCAAGAGACCCAGTACTTC. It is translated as CASSFSGTSFQETQYF.

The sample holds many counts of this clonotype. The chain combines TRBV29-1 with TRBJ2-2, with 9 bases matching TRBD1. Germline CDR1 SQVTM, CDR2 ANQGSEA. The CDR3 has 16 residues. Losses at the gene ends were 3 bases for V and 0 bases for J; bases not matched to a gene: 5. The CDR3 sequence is CSVEGTGITNTGELFF. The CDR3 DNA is TGCAGCGTTGAGGGGACAGGGATCACGAACACCGGGGAGCTGTTTTTT.

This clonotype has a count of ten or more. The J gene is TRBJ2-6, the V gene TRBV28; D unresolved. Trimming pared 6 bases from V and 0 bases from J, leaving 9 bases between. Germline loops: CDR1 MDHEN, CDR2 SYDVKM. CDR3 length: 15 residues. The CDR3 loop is CASRTRTSGANVLTF. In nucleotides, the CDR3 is TGTGCCAGCAGGACAAGGACCTCTGGGGCCAACGTCCTGACTTTC.

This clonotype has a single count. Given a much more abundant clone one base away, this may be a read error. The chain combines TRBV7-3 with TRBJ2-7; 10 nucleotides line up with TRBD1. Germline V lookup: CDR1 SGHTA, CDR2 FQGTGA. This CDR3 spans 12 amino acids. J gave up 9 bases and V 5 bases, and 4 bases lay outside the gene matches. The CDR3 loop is CASSTTGGLQYV. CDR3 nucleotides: TGTGCCAGCAGCACGACAGGGGGCCTGCAGTACGTC.

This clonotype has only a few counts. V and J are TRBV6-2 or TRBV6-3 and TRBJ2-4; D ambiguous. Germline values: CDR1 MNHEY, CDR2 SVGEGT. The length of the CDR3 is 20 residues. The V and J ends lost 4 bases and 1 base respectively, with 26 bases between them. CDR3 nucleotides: TGTGCCAGCAGTTCGGTTTTTCGGCAGGAGCGCTCACATGCCAAAAACATTCAGTACTTC. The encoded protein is CASSSVFRQERSHAKNIQYF.

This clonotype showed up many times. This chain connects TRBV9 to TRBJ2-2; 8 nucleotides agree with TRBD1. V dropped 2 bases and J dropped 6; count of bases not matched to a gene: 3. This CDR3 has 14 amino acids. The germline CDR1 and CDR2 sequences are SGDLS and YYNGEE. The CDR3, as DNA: TGTGCCAGCAGCGTGCAGGGGGCAGCCGGGGAGCTGTTTTTT. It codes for CASSVQGAAGELFF.

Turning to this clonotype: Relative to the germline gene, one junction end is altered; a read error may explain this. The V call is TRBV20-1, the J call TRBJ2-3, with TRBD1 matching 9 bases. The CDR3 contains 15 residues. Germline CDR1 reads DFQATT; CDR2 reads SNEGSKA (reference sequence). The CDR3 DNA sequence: TGCGGTGCGAGGGACAGGGAGGAGGTTGTTGATACGCAGTATTTT. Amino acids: CGARDREEVVDTQYF.

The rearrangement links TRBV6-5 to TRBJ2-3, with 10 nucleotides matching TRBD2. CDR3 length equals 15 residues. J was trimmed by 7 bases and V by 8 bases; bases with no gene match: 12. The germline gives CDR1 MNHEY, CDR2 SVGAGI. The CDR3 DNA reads TGTGCCAGCGCCCTCTCTAGCGGGAGTTGGTATACGCAGTATTTT. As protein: CASALSSGSWYTQYF.

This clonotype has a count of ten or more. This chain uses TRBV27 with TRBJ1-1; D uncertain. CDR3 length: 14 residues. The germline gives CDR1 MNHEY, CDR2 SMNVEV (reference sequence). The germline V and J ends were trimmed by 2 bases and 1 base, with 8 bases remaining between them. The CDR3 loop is CASSLNGKNTEAFF. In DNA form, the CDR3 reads TGTGCCAGCAGTTTAAATGGCAAGAACACTGAAGCTTTCTTT.

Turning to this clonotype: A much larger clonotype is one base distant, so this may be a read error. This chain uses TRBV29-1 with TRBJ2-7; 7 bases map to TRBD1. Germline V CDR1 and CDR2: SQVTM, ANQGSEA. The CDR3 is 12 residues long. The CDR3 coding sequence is TGCTGCGTCCCGGGGACAGCCTACGAGCAGTACTTC. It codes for CCVPGTAYEQYF.

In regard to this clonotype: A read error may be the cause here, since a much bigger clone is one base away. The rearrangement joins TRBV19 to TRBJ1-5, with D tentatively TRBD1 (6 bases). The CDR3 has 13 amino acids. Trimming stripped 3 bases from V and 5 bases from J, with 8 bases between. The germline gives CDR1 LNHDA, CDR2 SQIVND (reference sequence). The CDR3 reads CASSMEGDQPQHF. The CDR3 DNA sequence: TGTGCCAGTAGTATGGAGGGGGATCAGCCCCAGCATTTT.

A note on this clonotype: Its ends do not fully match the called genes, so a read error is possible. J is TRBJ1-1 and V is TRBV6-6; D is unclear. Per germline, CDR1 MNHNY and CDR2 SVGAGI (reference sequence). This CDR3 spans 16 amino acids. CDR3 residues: CASTPREGPSHTEASF. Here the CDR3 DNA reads TGTGCCAGCACCCCCCGTGAGGGCCCGTCCCACACTGAAGCTTCCTTT.

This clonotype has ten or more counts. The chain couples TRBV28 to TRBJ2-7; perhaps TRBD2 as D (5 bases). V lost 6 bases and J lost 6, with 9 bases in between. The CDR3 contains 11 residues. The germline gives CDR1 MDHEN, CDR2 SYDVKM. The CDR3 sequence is CASSLASEQYF. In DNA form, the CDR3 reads TGTGCCAGCAGCTTAGCGTCCGAGCAGTACTTC. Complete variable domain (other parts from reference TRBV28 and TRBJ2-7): DVKVTQSSRYLVKRTGEKVFLECVQDMDHENMFWYRQDPGLGLRLIYFSYDVKMKEKGDIPEGYSVSREKKERFSLILESASTNQTSMYLCASSLASEQYFGPGTRLTVT.

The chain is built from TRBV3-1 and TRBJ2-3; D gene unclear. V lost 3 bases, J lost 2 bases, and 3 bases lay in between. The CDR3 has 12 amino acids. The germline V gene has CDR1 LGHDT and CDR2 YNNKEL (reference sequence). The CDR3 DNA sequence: TGTGCCAGCAGCCACCCCACAGATACGCAGTATTTT. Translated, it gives CASSHPTDTQYF.

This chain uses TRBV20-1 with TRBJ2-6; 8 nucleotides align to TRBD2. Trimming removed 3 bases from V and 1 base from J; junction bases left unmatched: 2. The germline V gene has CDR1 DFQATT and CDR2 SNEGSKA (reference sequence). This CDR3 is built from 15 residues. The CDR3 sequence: CSASGRGSGANVLTF. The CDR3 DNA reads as TGCAGTGCTAGCGGGAGGGGGTCTGGGGCCAACGTCCTGACTTTC.

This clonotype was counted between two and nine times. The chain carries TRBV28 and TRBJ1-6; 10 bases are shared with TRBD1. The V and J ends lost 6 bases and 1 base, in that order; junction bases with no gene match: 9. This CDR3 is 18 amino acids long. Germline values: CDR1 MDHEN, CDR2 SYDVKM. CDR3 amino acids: CASRGRQGATSYNSPLHF. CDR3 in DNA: TGTGCCAGCAGGGGACGACAGGGGGCGACTTCCTATAATTCACCCCTCCACTTT.